The TCR beta chain under discussion was sequenced for a study of T cell responses to AZD1222 COVID-19 vaccine. Findings and limits, study-wide: Seropositive at baseline were only a handful of AZD1222 recipients. The breadth and depth of Spike-specific TCRs increased once two AZD1222 doses had been given. CD4 TCRs covered the whole spike, strongest at regions 160-218 and 743-854. Donors, mostly white British, included more females; clonal diversity was possibly underestimated.

The sample holds one count of this clone. The antigen is unknown. Germline-derived CDR1 and CDR2 are LGHDT and YNNKEL (reference sequence). This CDR3 comprises 15 residues. V lost 3 bases and J lost 6, with 15 bases in between. The protocol was immunoSEQ multiplex PCR, while the TCRdb copy is restricted to in-frame clones and leaves out a portion. The repertoire holds about 37,000 clones, around 86% seen once, with 9.5% to 11% in the top ten. The source is an adult who received the AZD1222 COVID-19 vaccine. Material: peripheral blood, obtained 28 days after the second AZD1222 dose. The chain couples TRBV3-1 (or the pseudogene TRBV3-2) to TRBJ2-1; tentative D call: TRBD2 (5 bases). The CDR3 region is CASSHRRLILNEQFF. The DNA of the CDR3 is TGTGCCAGCAGCCATCGAAGACTAATCCTCAATGAGCAGTTCTTC.